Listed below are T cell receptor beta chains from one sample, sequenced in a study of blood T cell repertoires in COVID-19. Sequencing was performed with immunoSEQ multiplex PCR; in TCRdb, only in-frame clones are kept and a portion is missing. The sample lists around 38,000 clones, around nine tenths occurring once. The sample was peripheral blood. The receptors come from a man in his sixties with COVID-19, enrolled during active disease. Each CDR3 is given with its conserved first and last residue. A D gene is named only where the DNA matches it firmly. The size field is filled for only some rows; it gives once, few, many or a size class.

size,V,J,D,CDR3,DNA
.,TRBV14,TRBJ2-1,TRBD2,CASSQAGRAYNEQFF,TGTGCCAGCAGCCAAGCCGGGAGGGCCTACAATGAGCAGTTCTTC
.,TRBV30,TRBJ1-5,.,CAWSVDNSNQPQHF,TGTGCCTGGAGTGTAGACAATAGCAATCAGCCCCAGCATTTT
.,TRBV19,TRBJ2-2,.,CASRDRGLPNTGELFF,TGTGCCTCGCGGGACAGAGGACTACCGAACACCGGGGAGCTGTTTTTT
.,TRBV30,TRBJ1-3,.,CHDRSSGNTIYF,TGCCATGACAGGAGCTCTGGAAACACCATATATTTT
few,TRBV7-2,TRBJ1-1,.,CASSPLVQGAEAFF,TGTGCCAGCAGCCCCCTTGTGCAGGGTGCTGAAGCTTTCTTT
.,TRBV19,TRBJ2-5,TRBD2,CASSTLAGGETQYF,TGTGCCAGTAGTACCTTAGCGGGAGGAGAGACCCAGTACTTC
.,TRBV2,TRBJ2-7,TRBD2,CASSDGLAGVMYEQYF,TGTGCCAGCAGTGACGGCCTAGCGGGAGTCATGTACGAGCAGTACTTC
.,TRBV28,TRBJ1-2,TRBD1,CASSWGQGYGYTF,TGTGCCAGCAGTTGGGGACAGGGCTATGGCTACACCTTC
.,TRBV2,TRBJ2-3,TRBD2,CASSEPAGGADTQYF,TGTGCCAGCAGTGAACCCGCGGGAGGGGCAGATACGCAGTATTTT
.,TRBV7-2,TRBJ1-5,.,CASSLGGLYYQPQHF,TGTGCCAGCAGCTTAGGGGGACTCTATTATCAGCCCCAGCATTTT
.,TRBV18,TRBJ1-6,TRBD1,CASSPPNYRGRGSPLHF,TGTGCCAGCTCACCACCAAATTACAGGGGCAGGGGCTCACCCCTCCACTTT
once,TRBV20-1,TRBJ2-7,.,CSASELPPYEQYF,TGCAGTGCTAGTGAACTTCCCCCCTACGAGCAGTACTTC
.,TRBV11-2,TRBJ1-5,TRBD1,CASSLVGGTGTLYQPQHF,TGTGCCAGCAGCTTAGTGGGCGGGACAGGTACCCTGTATCAGCCCCAGCATTTT
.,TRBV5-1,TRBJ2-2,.,CASSWDTNTGELFF,TGCGCCAGCAGCTGGGACACGAACACCGGGGAGCTGTTTTTT
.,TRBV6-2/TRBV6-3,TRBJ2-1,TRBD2,CASSYAGVYNEQFF,TGTGCCAGCAGTTACGCGGGGGTGTACAATGAGCAGTTCTTC
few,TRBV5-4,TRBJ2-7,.,CASSRDTYEQYF,TGTGCCAGCAGCCGGGACACCTACGAGCAGTACTTC
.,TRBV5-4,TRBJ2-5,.,CASSSQGPETQYF,TGTGCCAGCAGCTCACAGGGTCCAGAGACCCAGTACTTC
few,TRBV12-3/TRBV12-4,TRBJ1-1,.,CASSPTQATEAFF,TGTGCCAGCAGCCCCACTCAAGCCACTGAAGCTTTCTTT
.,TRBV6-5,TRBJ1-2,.,CASSYRGRGYTF,TGTGCCAGCAGTTACAGGGGGAGAGGCTACACCTTC
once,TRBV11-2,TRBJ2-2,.,CASSLERGGRASNTGELFF,TGTGCCAGCAGCTTAGAGAGGGGGGGTCGGGCGTCGAACACCGGGGAGCTGTTTTTT